This TCR beta chain was observed in a study of shared clonotypes between healthy human individuals. TCRdb keeps only in-frame clones here, not all; method: immunoSEQ multiplex PCR. Of approximately 720,000 clones in the sample, approximately 75% are singletons; the top ten hold around 1.8%. Whole-study findings and limits: Large depth notwithstanding, sorted-subset sequencing proved incomplete by rarefaction.

The CDR3 loop spans 13 amino acids. Trimming left V 11 bases short and J 1 base short, with 14 bases between. The germline V gene encodes CDR1 MDHEN and CDR2 SYDVKM. With respect to this clone: The target antigen is unknown.

The V call is TRBV28, the J call TRBJ1-1; the D is unclear. The TCR was taken from a young woman in good health. Sequencing was performed on memory CD4+ T cells sorted from blood. Subset of the sample: CD45RA-negative fraction. The CDR3 DNA reads TGTGCCTGTTTCTTGGAGGGGAACACTGAAGCTTTCTTT. It yields the protein CACFLEGNTEAFF.